This TCR beta chain emerged from a study of CD8+ T cells in alopecia areata. This clone turned up a few times. Sequencing relied on a cDNA template that was reverse transcribed from extracted RNA. The table came from immunoSEQ multiplex PCR; TCRdb's copy has only in-frame clones and leaves some out. The table shows approximately 210,000 clones, with around 60% occurring only once. The treatment is: oral pan-JAK inhibitor, 5-10 mg twice daily. Peripheral blood and lesional scalp punch biopsies were taken from alopecia areata patients. V lost 5 bases, J lost 7 bases, and 8 bases lay in between. The CDR3 length is 11 residues. The germline CDR1 and CDR2 sequences are PRHDT and FYEKMQ (reference sequence).

This material consisted of CD4+ T cells sorted from blood, taken between weeks 47 and 50, from a patient treated with tofacitinib. This TCR was recovered from a human donor with alopecia areata. V is TRBV13 and J is TRBJ2-5, with TRBD1 as a possible D gene (5 bases). This chain's CDR3 is CASSRQGTQYF. In nucleotides, the CDR3 is TGTGCCAGCAGCCGTCAGGGGACCCAGTACTTC. Full variable domain (outside the CDR3, taken from reference TRBV13 and TRBJ2-5): AAGVIQSPRHLIKEKRETATLKCYPIPRHDTVYWYQQGPGQDPQFLISFYEKMQSDKGSIPDRFSAQQFSDYHSELNMSSLELGDSALYFCASSRQGTQYFGPGTRLLVL.